This TCR beta chain appears in the sequencing data of a study of identical twins. This clonotype has only a few counts. The antigen is not known. Overall study findings and caveats: Memory repertoires lacked the insertion deficit that abundant cord blood beta clonotypes showed.

With no exceptions, donors were healthy Caucasians. A single record per CDR3 protein comes from TCRdb applying MiXCR to the 5' RACE reads. The sample includes 1.5 million to 2 million distinct CDR3 sequences, about 32% of them seen just once. The sequence was obtained from a newborn girl in good health. The material sequenced was cord blood.

CDR3 loop: CATSDPTGTGETQYF. CDR3 in DNA: TGTGCCACCAGTGACCCAACCGGGACAGGGGAGACCCAGTACTTC. This chain uses TRBV24-1 with TRBJ2-5, with TRBD1 matching 9 bases. The CDR3 loop spans 15 amino acids. Trimming took 4 bases from V and 5 from J; bases not matched to a gene: 7. The germline CDR1 and CDR2 sequences are KGHDR and SFDVKD.